Each of the 21 T cell receptor beta chains below was sequenced from the same sample in a study of siplizumab effects on memory and regulatory T cells. The assay was immunoSEQ multiplex PCR, and TCRdb's table has in-frame clones only and misses some. The sample lists about 100,000 clones; about 90% were seen once. The sequenced material came from Tregs sorted from blood. Receptors were obtained from a human donor in good health.

V usage is TRBV18 and J usage is TRBJ2-7, with 12 bases matching TRBD1. After removal of 0 bases from V and 6 bases from J, the junction contained 3 bases not matched to a gene. The CDR3 covers 15 residues. Per germline, CDR1 KGHSH and CDR2 LQKENI. In nucleotides, the CDR3 is TGTGCCAGCTCACCACCGGGGACAGGGGGCATCGAGCAGTACTTC. Encoded protein: CASSPPGTGGIEQYF. The full variable domain, with the rest looked up from reference TRBV18 and TRBJ2-7, is NAGVMQNPRHLVRRRGQEARLRCSPMKGHSHVYWYRQLPEEGLKFMVYLQKENIIDESGMPKERFSAEFPKEGPSILRIQQVVRGDSAAYFCASSPPGTGGIEQYFGPGTRLTVT.

The chain links TRBV19 to TRBJ2-3; TRBD2 agrees at 10 bases. The ends lost 4 bases at V and 3 bases at J; junction bases unmatched: 7. Looked up from germline, CDR1 is LNHDA and CDR2 is SQIVND (reference sequence). The CDR3 is made up of 16 amino acids. This CDR3 is CASSTLAGVGTDTQYF. The CDR3 DNA sequence: TGTGCCAGTAGTACTCTAGCGGGAGTCGGGACAGATACGCAGTATTTT.

The chain's CDR3 is CSVGTGTGAYEQYF. CDR3 DNA sequence: TGCAGCGTGGGAACCGGGACAGGGGCCTACGAGCAGTACTTC. The chain employs TRBV29-1 and TRBJ2-7; 10 bases align to TRBD1. The CDR3 consists of 14 residues. Looked up from germline, CDR1 is SQVTM and CDR2 is ANQGSEA. Trimming removed 6 bases from V and 2 bases from J; junction bases left unmatched: 7.

The V gene is TRBV5-1, the J gene TRBJ2-5; D is ambiguous. Germline CDR1 is SGHRS and CDR2 is YFSETQ. V shed 6 bases and J shed 7 bases, with 10 bases lying between them. The CDR3 consists of 11 residues. The CDR3 loop is CASNLMGTQYF. Here the CDR3 DNA reads TGCGCCAGCAACCTAATGGGGACCCAGTACTTC.

The V call is TRBV28, the J call TRBJ2-1; D unresolved. The V end was cut by 8 bases, the J end by 0 bases, with 11 bases between. Germline V gene lookup returns CDR1 MDHEN and CDR2 SYDVKM. The CDR3 extends over 14 amino acids. In DNA form, the CDR3 reads TGTGCCAGCCGCTATATAGGCTCCTACAATGAGCAGTTCTTC. This sequence encodes CASRYIGSYNEQFF.

Details on this clone: A junction boundary mismatches the germline segment, possibly from a read error. As DNA, the CDR3 is TGTGCCACCAGCGGAGACAGGCGGGAGGGTGTTGAGCAGTTCTTC. It translates to CATSGDRREGVEQFF. The chain carries TRBV15 and TRBJ2-1; 9 positions match TRBD2. The CDR3 sequence is 15 residues long. Germline loops: CDR1 LNHNV, CDR2 YYDKDF (reference sequence). Using reference TRBV15 and TRBJ2-1 for the parts outside the CDR3, the full variable domain is DAMVIQNPRYQVTQFGKPVTLSCSQTLNHNVMYWYQQKSSQAPKLLFHYYDKDFNNEADTPDNFQSRRPNTSFCFLDIRSPGLGDTAMYLCATSGDRREGVEQFFGPGTRLTVL.

The chain employs TRBV9 and TRBJ2-7; possible D gene TRBD1, 6 bases. Trimming left V 0 bases short and J 5 bases short, with 15 bases between. The CDR3 is made up of 15 amino acids. Germline loops: CDR1 SGDLS, CDR2 YYNGEE. As DNA, the CDR3 is TGTGCCAGCAGCGTAGTCCAGGGGTATCCGGACGAGCAGTACTTC. Translation: CASSVVQGYPDEQYF. The full variable domain, with the rest looked up from reference TRBV9 and TRBJ2-7, is DSGVTQTPKHLITATGQRVTLRCSPRSGDLSVYWYQQSLDQGLQFLIQYYNGEERAKGNILERFSAQQFPDLHSELNLSSLELGDSALYFCASSVVQGYPDEQYFGPGTRLTVT.

The gene calls are TRBV5-6 and TRBJ2-7; D possibly corresponds to TRBD1 (6 bases). The CDR3 covers 15 residues. Trimming took off 0 bases at V and 3 bases at J, with 13 bases between the two ends. Germline CDR1 SGHDT, CDR2 YYEEEE. CDR3 nucleotide sequence: TGTGCCAGCAGCTTGGCCGACAGGACCTACTACGAGCAGTACTTC. It is translated as CASSLADRTYYEQYF. Drawing the rest from reference TRBV5-6 and TRBJ2-7, the complete variable domain is DAGVTQSPTHLIKTRGQQVTLRCSPKSGHDTVSWYQQALGQGPQFIFQYYEEEERQRGNFPDRFSGHQFPNYSSELNVNALLLGDSALYLCASSLADRTYYEQYFGPGTRLTVT.

J is TRBJ2-2 and V is TRBV15; TRBD2 might be the D (6 bases). This CDR3 contains 13 residues. V lost 1 base and J lost 6, with 6 bases in between. CDR1 LNHNV and CDR2 YYDKDF come from the germline V gene (reference sequence). CDR3 sequence: CATSRGLAGELFF. The CDR3 DNA reads as TGTGCCACCAGCAGAGGACTAGCCGGGGAGCTGTTTTTT. Full variable domain (rest looked up from reference TRBV15 and TRBJ2-2): DAMVIQNPRYQVTQFGKPVTLSCSQTLNHNVMYWYQQKSSQAPKLLFHYYDKDFNNEADTPDNFQSRRPNTSFCFLDIRSPGLGDTAMYLCATSRGLAGELFFGEGSRLTVL.

This clone has only one observation. The V call is TRBV2, the J call TRBJ2-1, with TRBD2 identical over 14 bases. The CDR3 spans 15 residues. Germline lookup yields CDR1 SNHLY and CDR2 FYNNEI. With V trimmed by 7 bases and J by 8 bases, 7 bases remained unmatched. The CDR3 loop reads CASMRGLAGVDEQFF. The CDR3 DNA reads as TGTGCCAGCATGAGGGGACTAGCGGGAGTCGATGAGCAGTTCTTC.

The J gene is TRBJ1-2, the V gene TRBV27; D remains unclear. The germline V gene has CDR1 MNHEY and CDR2 SMNVEV (reference sequence). V was clipped by 3 bases and J by 0 bases, with 5 bases between them. CDR3 length equals 13 residues. Here the CDR3 DNA reads TGTGCCAGCAGTTTCTCCGCTAACTATGGCTACACCTTC. Translated, it gives CASSFSANYGYTF.

The J gene is TRBJ2-1, the V gene TRBV9; 10 positions match TRBD2. Trimming cost V 1 base and J 7 bases; bases outside gene matches: 8. CDR1 and CDR2 (germline): SGDLS, YYNGEE. This CDR3 contains 16 residues. In nucleotides, the CDR3 is TGTGCCAGCAGCGTACTAGCGGGAGTAACAGGAAATGAGCAGTTCTTC. Protein sequence: CASSVLAGVTGNEQFF. The full variable domain, rest sourced from reference TRBV9 and TRBJ2-1, is DSGVTQTPKHLITATGQRVTLRCSPRSGDLSVYWYQQSLDQGLQFLIQYYNGEERAKGNILERFSAQQFPDLHSELNLSSLELGDSALYFCASSVLAGVTGNEQFFGPGTRLTVL.

The chain links TRBV5-1 to TRBJ1-1; 10 bases fit TRBD1. The CDR3 consists of 15 residues. CDR1 and CDR2 (germline): SGHRS, YFSETQ. The ends lost 0 bases at V and 5 bases at J; junction bases unmatched: 4. Here the CDR3 DNA reads TGCGCCAGCAGCTTGGTACCGGGACAGGGGACTGAAGCTTTCTTT. Its translation is CASSLVPGQGTEAFF. Complete variable domain (other parts from reference TRBV5-1 and TRBJ1-1): KAGVTQTPRYLIKTRGQQVTLSCSPISGHRSVSWYQQTPGQGLQFLFEYFSETQRNKGNFPGRFSGRQFSNSRSEMNVSTLELGDSALYLCASSLVPGQGTEAFFGQGTRLTVV.

The chain joins TRBV28 to TRBJ2-7, with TRBD2 identical over 8 bases. Looked up from germline, CDR1 is MDHEN and CDR2 is SYDVKM. V gave up 3 bases and J gave up 4 bases; unmatched junction bases: 23. CDR3 length: 20 amino acids. The CDR3 protein is CASSFSTIRGNGRATYEQYF. The CDR3 DNA sequence: TGTGCCAGCAGTTTTTCGACTATTCGTGGAAACGGGAGGGCCACGTACGAGCAGTACTTC.

V gene TRBV11-2 combines with J gene TRBJ1-4; 7 bases fit TRBD1. This CDR3 spans 15 amino acids. From germline, CDR1 is SGHAT and CDR2 FQNNGV. With 3 bases clipped from V and 0 bases from J, the junction kept 1 base outside the gene matches. CDR3: CASSFGTATNEKLFF. CDR3 sequence (DNA): TGTGCCAGCAGCTTTGGGACAGCAACTAATGAAAAACTGTTTTTT. The full variable domain, its missing parts supplied by reference TRBV11-2 and TRBJ1-4, is EAGVAQSPRYKIIEKRQSVAFWCNPISGHATLYWYQQILGQGPKLLIQFQNNGVVDDSQLPKDRFSAERLKGVDSTLKIQPAKLEDSAVYLCASSFGTATNEKLFFGSGTQLSVL.

DNA for the CDR3: TGTGCCAGCAGCCCGCGGACTAGCGGGACGCTAACCTACGAGCAGTACTTC. Translating gives CASSPRTSGTLTYEQYF. The V and J genes are TRBV5-6 and TRBJ2-7; 12 nucleotides align to TRBD2. Unmatched junction bases numbered 10, after V lost 4 bases and J lost 2 bases. In germline, CDR1 is SGHDT, CDR2 YYEEEE. The CDR3 sequence is 17 residues long. Full variable domain (outside the CDR3, taken from reference TRBV5-6 and TRBJ2-7): DAGVTQSPTHLIKTRGQQVTLRCSPKSGHDTVSWYQQALGQGPQFIFQYYEEEERQRGNFPDRFSGHQFPNYSSELNVNALLLGDSALYLCASSPRTSGTLTYEQYFGPGTRLTVT.

The rearrangement joins TRBV2 to TRBJ2-3, with 8 nucleotides matching TRBD1. Per germline, CDR1 SNHLY and CDR2 FYNNEI. The CDR3 has 13 residues. Trimming cost V 4 bases and J 5 bases; bases outside gene matches: 2. DNA of the CDR3: TGTGCCAGCAGTGGACAGGGGCTAGATACGCAGTATTTT. Protein sequence: CASSGQGLDTQYF. The complete variable domain, with remaining parts taken from reference TRBV2 and TRBJ2-3, reads EPEVTQTPSHQVTQMGQEVILRCVPISNHLYFYWYRQILGQKVEFLVSFYNNEISEKSEIFDDQFSVERPDGSNFTLKIRSTKLEDSAMYFCASSGQGLDTQYFGPGTRLTVL.

This clone was seen once. The chain employs TRBV27 and TRBJ2-3, with TRBD2 identical over 12 bases. Looked up from germline, CDR1 is MNHEY and CDR2 is SMNVEV (reference sequence). The trim removed 2 bases at V and 10 bases at J, leaving 7 bases unmatched. There are 15 residues in the CDR3. As DNA, the CDR3 is TGTGCCAGCAGTTTAGATCGACTAGCGGGAGTCTCGCAGTATTTT. The encoded protein is CASSLDRLAGVSQYF.

This chain's CDR3 is CASSVAPSGRVTDTQYF. The CDR3 DNA sequence: TGTGCCAGCAGCGTAGCCCCTAGCGGGAGAGTCACAGATACGCAGTATTTT. V gene TRBV9 combines with J gene TRBJ2-3; 10 bases line up with TRBD2. Germline V gene data show CDR1 as SGDLS and CDR2 as YYNGEE. V was pared by 0 bases and J by 2 bases, with 6 bases of the junction left unmatched. This CDR3 has 17 residues.

This chain joins TRBV27 and TRBJ2-7, with D possibly TRBD2 on 7 matching bases. Trimming pared 2 bases from V and 5 bases from J, leaving 13 bases between. The CDR3 is 14 amino acids. Germline V gene data show CDR1 as MNHEY and CDR2 as SMNVEV (reference sequence). The CDR3 DNA reads as TGTGCCAGCAGTTTAAGGGGGGGGGTCCACGAGCAGTACTTC. It specifies CASSLRGGVHEQYF.

The V gene is TRBV6-1, the J gene TRBJ2-3; 12 nucleotides agree with TRBD2. Germline values: CDR1 MNHNS, CDR2 SASEGT. CDR3 size: 15 residues. After removal of 6 bases from V and 7 bases from J, the junction contained 8 bases not matched to a gene. CDR3 in DNA: TGTGCCAGCAGAGAGACTAGCGGGAGATTGAATACGCAGTATTTT. Its protein product is CASRETSGRLNTQYF.